Listed below are T cell receptor beta chains from one sample, sequenced in a study of response to subunit inactivated influenza vaccine. TCRdb re-derived calls from the RT-PCR reads in MiXCR, one entry per CDR3 protein. Of 550,000 to 800,000 distinct CDR3 sequences detected, approximately 13% appear once; the ten largest clones hold 5.5% to 7%. Sequencing was performed on PBMCs from blood, taken around 15 days before vaccination. The receptors shown here come from a man in his forties or fifties who received an inactivated influenza vaccine. Both conserved end residues are part of each CDR3. D genes are given only for firm matches.

>NA|TRBJ1-4|TRBV7-2
CASSLAQGFNEKLFF
>NA|TRBJ2-7|TRBV6-5
CASSYEDRRYEQYF
>TRBD2|TRBJ2-1|TRBV7-2
CASSLVGGSSNEQFF
>NA|TRBJ2-1|TRBV5-5
CASGPGLKQFF
>NA|TRBJ1-2|TRBV6-2/TRBV6-3
CASSPGRNGYTF
>TRBD1|TRBJ2-7|TRBV9
CASSVGGQAYEQYF
>TRBD1|TRBJ2-7|TRBV2
CASLQGRGHYEQYF
>NA|TRBJ1-4|TRBV7-9
CASSFGTTNEKLFF
>NA|TRBJ2-1|TRBV29-1
CSVEDRGYGAGQFF
>NA|TRBJ2-5|TRBV7-3
CASSLRLQLQRQETQYF
>NA|TRBJ2-7|TRBV20-1
CSALGGGSYEQYF
>TRBD1|TRBJ2-3|TRBV15
CATSGGQAPDTQYF
>NA|TRBJ2-2|TRBV30
CAWRKGPNTGELFF
>NA|TRBJ2-3|TRBV29-1
CSVGGWRGGRTDTQYF
>TRBD1|TRBJ2-7|TRBV2
CASSEGQGDFYEQYF
>TRBD2|TRBJ2-4|TRBV5-6
CASSEGLAGGRVQYF
>TRBD1|TRBJ2-5|TRBV11-1
CASSFRPVGQGAQETQYF
>TRBD2|TRBJ2-7|TRBV20-1
CSASPSQAGGPYEQYF
>NA|TRBJ2-7|TRBV12-3/TRBV12-4
CASSPTAYEQYF
>NA|TRBJ1-1|TRBV9
CASSPYLEGTLNTEAFF
>NA|TRBJ2-1|TRBV7-9
CASSYARPYNEQFF
>NA|TRBJ1-1|TRBV20-1
CSARRSDRTPNTEAFF
>TRBD1|TRBJ2-5|TRBV7-9
CASTRPGTGGQETQYF
>NA|TRBJ1-2|TRBV6-2/TRBV6-3
CASSYSRVGNDGGGYTF
>NA|TRBJ1-6|TRBV5-1
CASSSTARANSPLHF
>NA|TRBJ2-3|TRBV7-2
CASSPDTSTDTQYF
>TRBD2|TRBJ2-1|TRBV28
CASTRSGTSGYNEQFF
>TRBD1|TRBJ2-5|TRBV3-1
CASSQVRGQGGQETQYF
>NA|TRBJ2-1|TRBV6-5
CASSYSTPYNEQFF
>NA|TRBJ2-1|TRBV12-3/TRBV12-4
CASSLATRGPNEQFF
>TRBD1|TRBJ2-1|TRBV9
CASSLLGQLHNEQFF
>NA|TRBJ1-1|TRBV20-1
CSASPIRFGYTEAFF
>NA|TRBJ2-7|TRBV12-3/TRBV12-4
CASSRVEYEQYF
>NA|TRBJ1-6|TRBV12-3/TRBV12-4
CASSFRQVGANSPLHF
>NA|TRBJ1-1|TRBV5-6
CASSLQGGWNTEAFF
>TRBD1|TRBJ2-2|TRBV5-1
CASHEGQSWELFF
>TRBD1|TRBJ1-6|TRBV7-2
CASSLGGFNSPLHF
>NA|TRBJ2-1|TRBV11-2
CASSLFRDNEQFF
>NA|TRBJ2-7|TRBV7-2
CASSPNAQHRNEQYF